This entry lists 22 T cell receptor beta chains sequenced from one sample in a study of PD-1 blockade in classical Hodgkin lymphoma (TCRdb year 2020). Explained via the paper, the time point label denotes: cycle 4 day 1 (C4D1), after 6 weeks of nivolumab. Relapse after autologous stem cell transplantation had occurred in all trial patients, and cohorts A, B and C were distinguished by prior brentuximab vedotin exposure. CD4+ T cells were purified from thawed PBMCs by magnetic negative selection with a Miltenyi CD4+ T cell isolation kit. The library was produced with the immunoSEQ multiplex PCR assay. TCRdb re-hosts the immuneACCESS table, in-frame sequences only. Its copies lack some clones; in the studies checked, an unresolved V gene accounts for under half of them, and the cause for the rest is not known. This sample lists around 10,000 clones; 75% to 90% were detected once. Approximately 1.6% of the sample lies in the top ten.

This sample comprised CD4+ T cells from blood, obtained before the fourth cycle of nivolumab. Receptor source: a human donor with classical Hodgkin lymphoma.

V gene TRBV19 combines with J gene TRBJ1-6; the match to TRBD1 covers 7 bases. This CDR3 contains 15 residues. The V and J ends lost 8 bases and 6 bases, in that order; junction bases with no gene match: 10. Germline V gene sequence: CDR1 LNHDA, CDR2 SQIVND (reference sequence). CDR3: CASGDSSVLNSPLHF. The CDR3 coding sequence is TGTGCCAGTGGGGACAGTTCCGTTCTTAATTCACCCCTCCACTTT.

The rearrangement uses TRBV10-3 and TRBJ2-6; D is unresolved. Germline V gives CDR1 ENHRY, CDR2 SYGVKD. V lost 7 bases to trimming and J lost 1 base, with 5 bases between them. This CDR3 spans 13 amino acids. Written as DNA, the CDR3 is TGTGCCATCACGCAGTCTGGGGCCAACGTCCTGACTTTC. Amino acids: CAITQSGANVLTF.

V gene TRBV7-3 combines with J gene TRBJ1-1, with a tentative D call TRBD1 (5 bases). Germline-derived CDR1 and CDR2 are SGHTA and FQGTGA. This CDR3 has 13 amino acids. V was pared by 5 bases and J by 11 bases, with 18 bases between. CDR3 in amino acids: CASSLRDSQRAFF. The CDR3 region has the DNA TGTGCCAGCAGCCTCCGGGACTCCCAAAGGGCTTTCTTT.

This chain uses TRBV7-2 with TRBJ2-1, with 9 nucleotides matching TRBD1. The V and J ends lost 5 bases and 9 bases, in that order; junction bases with no gene match: 8. CDR1 and CDR2 (germline): SGHTA, FQGNSA. This CDR3 contains 14 residues. The CDR3, as DNA: TGTGCCAGCAGCCCGATGGGACAGGGATTTGAGCAGTTCTTC. It specifies CASSPMGQGFEQFF.

The chain joins TRBV9 to TRBJ2-3, with 8 bases fitting TRBD2. This CDR3 has 16 amino acids. V lost 0 bases to trimming and J lost 3 bases; unmatched junction nucleotides: 6. CDR1 is SGDLS, CDR2 YYNGEE, per germline. This CDR3 reads CASSVAGGGATDTQYF. CDR3 in DNA: TGTGCCAGCAGCGTAGCCGGGGGGGGCGCAACAGATACGCAGTATTTT.

The V call is TRBV7-9, the J call TRBJ2-3; 13 bases match TRBD2. With 6 bases clipped from V and 10 bases from J, the junction kept 16 bases outside the gene matches. The CDR3 runs to 17 residues. Germline assignment: CDR1 SEHNR and CDR2 FQNEAQ (reference sequence). DNA of the CDR3: TGTGCCAGCAGGATCGGGACTAGCGGGATGAGGGGGGACCCGCAGTATTTT. It encodes CASRIGTSGMRGDPQYF.

The gene calls are TRBV29-1 and TRBJ2-2; 9 bases are a match to TRBD1. In germline, CDR1 is SQVTM, CDR2 ANQGSEA. This CDR3 has 15 residues. With 0 bases clipped from V and 5 bases from J, the junction kept 4 bases outside the gene matches. CDR3 DNA sequence: TGCAGCGTTGAAGACCGGGACAGGGTGACCGGGGAGCTGTTTTTT. This translates into CSVEDRDRVTGELFF.

This clone has only a few counts. V is TRBV5-1 and J is TRBJ1-3; no firm D call. Germline lookup yields CDR1 SGHRS and CDR2 YFSETQ. This CDR3 has 12 residues. V dropped 0 bases and J dropped 4 bases, with 2 bases sitting between them. CDR3 sequence: CASSLGGNTIYF. CDR3 sequence (DNA): TGCGCCAGCAGCTTGGGGGGAAACACCATATATTTT.

The gene calls are TRBV11-3 and TRBJ2-1; 9 nucleotides match TRBD2. CDR1 and CDR2 from the germline V gene are SGHNT and YENEEA. The V gene end was trimmed by 5 bases and the J gene end by 5 bases; junction bases not matched to a gene: 16. The CDR3 is made up of 18 amino acids. The CDR3, as DNA: TGTGCCAGCAGCATCTCCCTCCCACTAAGCGGGGGGAACAATGAGCAGTTCTTC. Encoded protein: CASSISLPLSGGNNEQFF.

CDR3 region: CASSLMVGGTSYGYTF. The CDR3 DNA sequence: TGTGCCAGCAGCTTAATGGTCGGGGGTACCTCTTATGGCTACACCTTC. The chain couples TRBV7-8 to TRBJ1-2, with D maybe TRBD1 (5 bases). Trimming cost V 2 bases and J 5 bases, with 18 bases left between them. The CDR3 contains 16 residues. CDR1 and CDR2 (germline): SGHVS, FQNEAQ. The variable domain in full, with the rest retrieved from reference TRBV7-8 and TRBJ1-2, is GAGVSQSPRYKVAKRGQDVALRCDPISGHVSLFWYQQALGQGPEFLTYFQNEAQLDKSGLPSDRFFAERPEGSVSTLKIQRTQQEDSAVYLCASSLMVGGTSYGYTFGSGTRLTVV.

This clone was picked up one time. This chain connects TRBV7-9 to TRBJ1-1; possible D gene TRBD1, 5 bases. The length of the CDR3 is 14 residues. CDR1 and CDR2 (germline): SEHNR, FQNEAQ (reference sequence). Trimming took 4 bases from V and 1 from J, leaving 10 bases between them. This CDR3 is CASSSTETNTEAFF. For the CDR3, the DNA is TGTGCCAGCAGCTCGACAGAAACGAACACTGAAGCTTTCTTT. The full variable domain, in which reference TRBV7-9 and TRBJ1-1 provide the parts outside the CDR3, is DTGVSQNPRHKITKRGQNVTFRCDPISEHNRLYWYRQTLGQGPEFLTYFQNEAQLEKSRLLSDRFSAERPKGSFSTLEIQRTEQGDSAMYLCASSSTETNTEAFFGQGTRLTVV.

V is TRBV5-1 and J is TRBJ2-7; 13 positions match TRBD2. The CDR3 extends over 15 amino acids. With V trimmed by 4 bases and J by 2 bases, 3 bases remained unmatched. Germline CDR1 reads SGHRS; CDR2 reads YFSETQ. The CDR3 loop is CASSPGLAGTYEQYF. CDR3 DNA: TGCGCCAGCAGCCCGGGACTAGCGGGAACCTACGAGCAGTACTTC.

Concerning this clone: An end of the junction does not agree with germline; a read error may underlie this. The J gene is TRBJ2-6, the V gene TRBV4-2; 10 bases are a match to TRBD1. There are 18 residues in the CDR3. In germline, CDR1 is LGHNA, CDR2 YNFKEQ. CDR3 protein: CASSQEPTGGVGANALTF. DNA of the CDR3: TGTGCCAGCAGCCAAGAACCGACAGGGGGCGTTGGGGCCAACGCCCTGACTTTC.

CDR3 residues: CASSLSGPSSYEQYF. In nucleotides, the CDR3 is TGTGCCAGCAGTTTATCTGGGCCCTCTTCCTACGAGCAGTACTTC. The J gene is TRBJ2-7, the V gene TRBV27, with D hard to call. Trimming pared 0 bases from V and 1 base from J, leaving 10 bases between. This CDR3 region has 15 residues. CDR1 and CDR2 from the germline V gene are MNHEY and SMNVEV (reference sequence).

This clone was found a few times. The chain links TRBV7-9 to TRBJ1-2; no clear D gene. The V end was cut by 6 bases, the J end by 6 bases, with 14 bases between. The CDR3 is 13 amino acids. Per the germline V gene, CDR1 is SEHNR and CDR2 is FQNEAQ (reference sequence). The CDR3 here is CASRPSAQDGYTF. DNA for the CDR3: TGTGCCAGCAGGCCTTCCGCCCAGGATGGCTACACCTTC.

This sequence joins TRBV2 and TRBJ1-5, with D unclear. This CDR3 is built from 14 residues. V was pared by 3 bases and J by 9 bases, with 15 bases between. Germline CDR1 reads SNHLY; CDR2 reads FYNNEI. CDR3 nucleotides: TGTGCCAGCAGTGAGATACCAGGCGTAGGGCCCCAGCATTTT. Translated: CASSEIPGVGPQHF.

The chain links TRBV4-2 to TRBJ2-7; 10 bases map to TRBD1. Losses at the gene ends were 1 base for V and 1 base for J; bases not matched to a gene: 1. The CDR3 contains 15 residues. Germline V CDR1 and CDR2: LGHNA, YNFKEQ. The CDR3: CASSQAGQGSYEQYF. DNA for the CDR3: TGTGCCAGCAGCCAAGCGGGACAGGGGTCCTACGAGCAGTACTTC.

The chain joins TRBV30 to TRBJ2-1; 10 positions match TRBD2. The CDR3 is 13 amino acids. The germline V gene encodes CDR1 GTSNPN and CDR2 SVGIG (reference sequence). V was clipped by 8 bases and J by 4 bases; unmatched bases: 5. Here the CDR3 reads CASSAGGYNEQFF. Written as DNA, the CDR3 is TGTGCCAGTTCAGCGGGGGGGTACAATGAGCAGTTCTTC.

V usage is TRBV7-2 and J usage is TRBJ2-1, with D unresolved. This CDR3 is built from 14 residues. V was shortened by 5 bases and J by 7 bases, with 15 bases between the two germline ends. Germline V gives CDR1 SGHTA, CDR2 FQGNSA. The CDR3, as DNA: TGTGCCAGCAGCCAATCCGGACCCGTAAATGAGCAGTTCTTC. Translated, it gives CASSQSGPVNEQFF. The full variable domain, completed using reference TRBV7-2 and TRBJ2-1, is GAGVSQSPSNKVTEKGKDVELRCDPISGHTALYWYRQSLGQGLEFLIYFQGNSAPDKSGLPSDRFSAERTGGSVSTLTIQRTQQEDSAVYLCASSQSGPVNEQFFGPGTRLTVL.

The chain combines TRBV4-1 with TRBJ1-2, with D perhaps matching TRBD1 (5 bases). The CDR3 covers 17 residues. Germline V lookup: CDR1 MGHRA, CDR2 YSYEKL. Trimming stripped 4 bases from V and 4 bases from J, with 22 bases between. The CDR3 is CASSRDPSNPGIYGYTF. DNA of the CDR3: TGCGCCAGCAGCCGCGACCCCAGCAACCCAGGGATCTATGGCTACACCTTC.

This chain joins TRBV28 and TRBJ2-7; 12 nucleotides align to TRBD1. V gave up 5 bases and J gave up 5 bases; unmatched junction bases: 4. CDR3 size: 14 residues. CDR1 is MDHEN and CDR2 is SYDVKM in the germline V gene. The CDR3 sequence: CASSMGTGGNEQYF. CDR3 coding DNA: TGTGCCAGCAGTATGGGGACAGGGGGCAACGAGCAGTACTTC.

The rearrangement uses TRBV5-1 and TRBJ2-3; no clear D. Germline V gene data show CDR1 as SGHRS and CDR2 as YFSETQ. Trimming removed 0 bases from V and 2 bases from J, with 10 bases in between. The CDR3 spans 15 residues. CDR3 residues: CASSLAFLSTDTQYF. The CDR3 nucleotides read TGCGCCAGCAGCTTGGCCTTTCTATCCACAGATACGCAGTATTTT.